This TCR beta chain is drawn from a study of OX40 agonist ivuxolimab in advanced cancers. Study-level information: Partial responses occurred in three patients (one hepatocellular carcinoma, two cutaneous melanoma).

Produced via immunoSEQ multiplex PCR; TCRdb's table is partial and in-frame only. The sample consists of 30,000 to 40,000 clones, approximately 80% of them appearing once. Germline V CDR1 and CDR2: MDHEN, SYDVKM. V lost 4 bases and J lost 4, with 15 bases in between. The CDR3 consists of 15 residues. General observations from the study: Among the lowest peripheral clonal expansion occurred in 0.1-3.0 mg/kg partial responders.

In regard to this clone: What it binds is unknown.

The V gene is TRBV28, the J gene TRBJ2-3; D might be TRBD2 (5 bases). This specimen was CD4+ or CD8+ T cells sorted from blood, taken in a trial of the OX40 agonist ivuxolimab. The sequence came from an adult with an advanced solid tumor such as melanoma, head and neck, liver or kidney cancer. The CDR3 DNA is TGTGCCAGCAGTTCTGAGGGCCTCATCGCAGATACGCAGTATTTT. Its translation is CASSSEGLIADTQYF. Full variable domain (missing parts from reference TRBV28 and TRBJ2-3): DVKVTQSSRYLVKRTGEKVFLECVQDMDHENMFWYRQDPGLGLRLIYFSYDVKMKEKGDIPEGYSVSREKKERFSLILESASTNQTSMYLCASSSEGLIADTQYFGPGTRLTVL.